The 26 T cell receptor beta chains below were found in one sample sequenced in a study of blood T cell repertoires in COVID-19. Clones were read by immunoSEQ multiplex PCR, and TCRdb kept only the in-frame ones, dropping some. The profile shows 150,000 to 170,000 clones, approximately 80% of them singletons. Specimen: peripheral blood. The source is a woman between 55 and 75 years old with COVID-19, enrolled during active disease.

Written as DNA, the CDR3 is TGTGCCACCAGTGATAGGGGAATGATTGGGGTCCTGACTTTC. As protein: CATSDRGMIGVLTF. The chain carries TRBV24-1 and TRBJ2-6, with a possible D match to TRBD1 (5 bases). The CDR3 extends over 14 amino acids. CDR1 and CDR2 from the germline V gene are KGHDR and SFDVKD. The germline V and J ends were trimmed by 3 bases and 13 bases, with 15 bases remaining between them.

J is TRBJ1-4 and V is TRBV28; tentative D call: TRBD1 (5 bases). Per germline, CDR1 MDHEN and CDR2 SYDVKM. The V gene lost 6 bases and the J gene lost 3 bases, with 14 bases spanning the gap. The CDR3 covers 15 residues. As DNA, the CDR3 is TGTGCCAGCAGCTCCCGGTTAGGGGCTAATGAAAAACTGTTTTTT. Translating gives CASSSRLGANEKLFF.

CDR3 in amino acids: CASSLRTGNAYGYTF. The CDR3 DNA sequence: TGTGCCAGCAGCTTAAGGACAGGGAACGCCTATGGCTACACCTTC. J is TRBJ1-2 and V is TRBV11-2; 8 bases are a match to TRBD1. Trimming took 2 bases from V and 4 from J; bases not matched to a gene: 6. The CDR3 loop spans 15 amino acids. Germline V CDR1 and CDR2: SGHAT, FQNNGV.

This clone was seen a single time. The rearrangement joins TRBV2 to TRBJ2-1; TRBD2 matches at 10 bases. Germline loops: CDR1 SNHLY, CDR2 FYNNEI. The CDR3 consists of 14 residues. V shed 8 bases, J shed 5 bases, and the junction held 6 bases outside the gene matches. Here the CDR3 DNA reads TGTGCCAGCGAAGGACTAGCGGCGAACAATGAGCAGTTCTTC. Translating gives CASEGLAANNEQFF.

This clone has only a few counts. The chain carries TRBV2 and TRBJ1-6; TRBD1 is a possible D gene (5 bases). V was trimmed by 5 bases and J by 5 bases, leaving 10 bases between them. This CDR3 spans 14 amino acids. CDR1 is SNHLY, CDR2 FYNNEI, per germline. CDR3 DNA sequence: TGTGCCAGCAGTCAGACAGTAAATAATTCACCCCTCCACTTT. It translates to CASSQTVNNSPLHF.

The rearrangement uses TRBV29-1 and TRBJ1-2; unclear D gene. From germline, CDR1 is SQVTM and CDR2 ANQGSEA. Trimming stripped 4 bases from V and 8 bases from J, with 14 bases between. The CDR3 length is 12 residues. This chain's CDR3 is CSVVGGERGYTF. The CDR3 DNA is TGCAGCGTTGTAGGCGGGGAACGCGGCTACACCTTC.

As DNA, the CDR3 is TGTGCCAGCAGTGGCCGGTACACTGAAGCTTTCTTT. Translation: CASSGRYTEAFF. The chain joins TRBV2 to TRBJ1-1; D ambiguous. Between the trimmed V and J ends, which lost 4 bases and 3 bases, there was a span of 6 bases. The CDR3 contains 12 residues. Germline CDR1 is SNHLY and CDR2 is FYNNEI. The variable domain in full, with the rest retrieved from reference TRBV2 and TRBJ1-1, is EPEVTQTPSHQVTQMGQEVILRCVPISNHLYFYWYRQILGQKVEFLVSFYNNEISEKSEIFDDQFSVERPDGSNFTLKIRSTKLEDSAMYFCASSGRYTEAFFGQGTRLTVV.

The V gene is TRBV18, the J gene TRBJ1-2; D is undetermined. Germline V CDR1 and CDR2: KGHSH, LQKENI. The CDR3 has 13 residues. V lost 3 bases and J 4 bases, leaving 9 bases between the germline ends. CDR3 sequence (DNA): TGTGCCAGCTCACCGGAGCAGAGCTATGGCTACACCTTC. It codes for CASSPEQSYGYTF.

The DNA for the CDR3 is TGCGCCAGCAGCGGACAGTCGGAGACCCAGTACTTC. It encodes CASSGQSETQYF. The V gene is TRBV5-1, the J gene TRBJ2-5, with D maybe TRBD1 (6 bases). Germline V lookup: CDR1 SGHRS, CDR2 YFSETQ. This CDR3 region has 12 residues. The V gene lost 4 bases and the J gene lost 5 bases, with 9 bases spanning the gap.

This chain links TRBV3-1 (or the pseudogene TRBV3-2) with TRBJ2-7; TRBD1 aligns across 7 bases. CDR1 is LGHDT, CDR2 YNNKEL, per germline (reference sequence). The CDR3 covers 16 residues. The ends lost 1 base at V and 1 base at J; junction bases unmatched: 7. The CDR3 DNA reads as TGTGCCAGCAGCCAAGTGACAGGGACAAGTTCCTACGAGCAGTACTTC. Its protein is CASSQVTGTSSYEQYF.

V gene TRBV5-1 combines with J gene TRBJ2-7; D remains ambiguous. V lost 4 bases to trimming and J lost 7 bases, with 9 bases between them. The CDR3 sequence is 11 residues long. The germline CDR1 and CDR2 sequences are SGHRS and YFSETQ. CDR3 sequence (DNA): TGCGCCAGCAGCGGTGTGAGAGAGCAGTACTTC. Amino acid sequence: CASSGVREQYF.

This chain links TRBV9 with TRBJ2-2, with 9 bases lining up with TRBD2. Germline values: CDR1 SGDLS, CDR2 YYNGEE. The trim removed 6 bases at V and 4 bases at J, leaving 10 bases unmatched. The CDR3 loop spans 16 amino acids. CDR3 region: CASTGGTSLPTGELFF. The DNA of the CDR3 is TGTGCCAGCACCGGGGGGACTAGCCTCCCCACCGGGGAGCTGTTTTTT.

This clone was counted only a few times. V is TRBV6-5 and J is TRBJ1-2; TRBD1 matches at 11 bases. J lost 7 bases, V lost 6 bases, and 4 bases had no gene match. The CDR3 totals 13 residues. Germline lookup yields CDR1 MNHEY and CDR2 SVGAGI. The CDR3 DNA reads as TGTGCCAGCAGGGATGGACAGGGGGCTGGCTACACCTTC. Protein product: CASRDGQGAGYTF.

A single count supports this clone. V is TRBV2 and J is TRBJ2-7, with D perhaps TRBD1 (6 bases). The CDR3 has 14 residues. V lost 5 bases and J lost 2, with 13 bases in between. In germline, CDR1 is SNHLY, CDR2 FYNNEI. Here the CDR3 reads CASSTTGSPYEQYF. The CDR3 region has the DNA TGTGCCAGCAGTACCACAGGGTCACCCTACGAGCAGTACTTC.

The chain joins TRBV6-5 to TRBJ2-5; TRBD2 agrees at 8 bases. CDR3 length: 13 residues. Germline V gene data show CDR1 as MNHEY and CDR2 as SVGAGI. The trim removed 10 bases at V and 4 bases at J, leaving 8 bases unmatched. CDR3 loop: CATAGGGRETQYF. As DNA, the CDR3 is TGTGCCACCGCCGGGGGGGGTCGAGAGACCCAGTACTTC.

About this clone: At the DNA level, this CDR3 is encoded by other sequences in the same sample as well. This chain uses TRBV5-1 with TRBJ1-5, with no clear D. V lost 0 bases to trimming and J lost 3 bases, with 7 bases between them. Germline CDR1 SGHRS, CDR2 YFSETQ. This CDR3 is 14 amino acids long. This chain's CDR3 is CASSLGGNNQPQHF. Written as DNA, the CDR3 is TGCGCCAGCAGCTTGGGAGGTAACAATCAGCCCCAGCATTTT.

Written as DNA, the CDR3 is TGTGCCAGTACCGGGACGGAGGGCACACCCCTCCACTTT. This codes for CASTGTEGTPLHF. The chain recombines TRBV19 with TRBJ1-6; D might be TRBD1 (5 bases). The CDR3 covers 13 residues. The V end was cut by 7 bases, the J end by 11 bases, with 15 bases between. Germline CDR1 LNHDA, CDR2 SQIVND (reference sequence).

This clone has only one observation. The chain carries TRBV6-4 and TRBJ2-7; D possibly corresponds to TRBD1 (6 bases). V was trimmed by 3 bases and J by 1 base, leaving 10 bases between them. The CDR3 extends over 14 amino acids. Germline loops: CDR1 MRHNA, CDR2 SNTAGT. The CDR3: CASSDSDRSYEQYV. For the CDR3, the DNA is TGTGCCAGCAGTGATTCTGACAGGTCCTACGAGCAGTACGTC.

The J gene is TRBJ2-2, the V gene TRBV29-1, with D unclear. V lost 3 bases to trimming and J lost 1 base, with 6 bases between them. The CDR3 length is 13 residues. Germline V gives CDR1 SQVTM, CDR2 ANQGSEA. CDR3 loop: CSVDQKNTGELFF. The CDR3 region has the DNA TGCAGCGTTGATCAAAAGAACACCGGGGAGCTGTTTTTT.

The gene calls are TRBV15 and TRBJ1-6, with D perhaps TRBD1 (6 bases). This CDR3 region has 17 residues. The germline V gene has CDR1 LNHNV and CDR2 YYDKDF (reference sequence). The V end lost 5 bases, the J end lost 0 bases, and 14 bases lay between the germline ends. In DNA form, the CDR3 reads TGTGCCACCAGCGTAACAGGGTGGGGCTCCTATAATTCACCCCTCCACTTT. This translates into CATSVTGWGSYNSPLHF.

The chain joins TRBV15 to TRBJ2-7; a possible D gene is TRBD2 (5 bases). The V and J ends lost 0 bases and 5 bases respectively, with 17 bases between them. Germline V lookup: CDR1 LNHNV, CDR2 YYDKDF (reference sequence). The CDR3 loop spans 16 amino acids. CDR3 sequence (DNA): TGTGCCACCAGCAGAGAAAGGGCAAGTGGAGGTAACGAGCAGTACGTC. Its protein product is CATSRERASGGNEQYV.

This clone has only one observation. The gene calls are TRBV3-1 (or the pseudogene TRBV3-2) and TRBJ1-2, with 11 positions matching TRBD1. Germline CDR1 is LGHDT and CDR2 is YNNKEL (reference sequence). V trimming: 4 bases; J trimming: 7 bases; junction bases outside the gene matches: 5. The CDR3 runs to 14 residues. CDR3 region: CASSLGQGGFGYTF. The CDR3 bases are TGTGCCAGCAGCCTGGGACAGGGGGGGTTTGGCTACACCTTC.

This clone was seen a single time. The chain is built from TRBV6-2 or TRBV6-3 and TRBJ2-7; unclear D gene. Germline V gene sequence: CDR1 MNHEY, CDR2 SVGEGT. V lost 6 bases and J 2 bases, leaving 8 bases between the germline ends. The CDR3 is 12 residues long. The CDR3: CASSMAAYEQYF. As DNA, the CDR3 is TGTGCCAGCAGCATGGCGGCCTACGAGCAGTACTTC.

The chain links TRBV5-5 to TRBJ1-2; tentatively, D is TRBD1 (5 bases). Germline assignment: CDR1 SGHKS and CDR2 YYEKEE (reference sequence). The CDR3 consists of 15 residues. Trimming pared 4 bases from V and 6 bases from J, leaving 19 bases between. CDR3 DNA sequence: TGTGCCAGCAGCGCACACTGGCAGGGTATCAATGGCTACACCTTC. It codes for CASSAHWQGINGYTF. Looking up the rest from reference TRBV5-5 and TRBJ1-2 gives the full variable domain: DAGVTQSPTHLIKTRGQQVTLRCSPISGHKSVSWYQQVLGQGPQFIFQYYEKEERGRGNFPDRFSARQFPNYSSELNVNALLLGDSALYLCASSAHWQGINGYTFGSGTRLTVV.

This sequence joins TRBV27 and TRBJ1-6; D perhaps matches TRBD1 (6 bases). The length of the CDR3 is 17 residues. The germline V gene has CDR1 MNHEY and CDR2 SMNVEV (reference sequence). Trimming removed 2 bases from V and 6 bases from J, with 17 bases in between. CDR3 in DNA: TGTGCCAGCAGTTTAGAGGGCACAGGGAAGGCTAATTCACCCCTCCACTTT. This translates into CASSLEGTGKANSPLHF.

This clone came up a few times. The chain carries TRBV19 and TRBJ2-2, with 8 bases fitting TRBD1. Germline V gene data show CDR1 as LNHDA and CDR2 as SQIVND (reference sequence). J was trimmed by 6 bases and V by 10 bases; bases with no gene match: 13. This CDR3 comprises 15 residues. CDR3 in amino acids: CAIQGAGGASGELFF. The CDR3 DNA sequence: TGTGCCATCCAAGGCGCAGGGGGCGCTTCCGGGGAGCTGTTTTTT.